In this sample, the clone carrying this T cell receptor (beta chain) is medium-sized. The target antigen is unknown. The data stem from a study of spatial heterogeneity in lung cancer. About the study: More than eight raw reads, on average, carried each unique TCR and UMI combination.

With 5 bases removed from V and 4 bases from J, the gap between germline ends came to 13 bases. The CDR3 runs to 13 residues. Germline CDR1 is DFQATT and CDR2 is SNEGSKA (reference sequence). Time point noted: sample taken at primary tumor resection. Researchers sequenced whole RNA taken from tumor, nontumor lung or frozen PBMC without sorting. Findings and caveats of the study: Tallies of expanded TCRs, which were sorted into ubiquitous and regional groups, correlated with counts of ubiquitous and regional nonsynonymous mutations, respectively. Tumors with more nonsynonymous mutations had more expanded intratumoral alpha and beta TCRs.

In the library, each TCR cDNA molecule bore its own unique molecular identifier. TCRdb itself ran the 5' RACE reads through MiXCR, one entry per CDR3 protein. The sample lists 5,000 to 6,500 distinct CDR3 sequences; about 8% were seen once. This clonotype originated in a female donor with early-stage non-small cell lung cancer. The input for sequencing was lung tumor tissue, taken at surgery. This chain joins TRBV20-1 and TRBJ2-3; perhaps TRBD2 as D (6 bases). The CDR3 coding sequence is TGCAGTGCTCGGGACTCATTGGCAGATACGCAGTATTTT. Amino acid sequence: CSARDSLADTQYF.